The present T cell receptor beta chain was sequenced within a study of CD8 T cells in Susac syndrome. The CDR3 is made up of 15 amino acids. V lost 1 base, J lost 4 bases, and 13 bases lay in between. CDR1 is SGDLS, CDR2 YYNGEE, per germline. Sequencing of TCR beta was performed on blood CD8+ and CD4+ T cells. RNA in amounts of roughly 0.5 to 1 ug was reverse transcribed with random hexamers. Coverage of TCR beta CDR3 amplification by immunoSEQ multiplex PCR extended to 54 Vbeta and 13 Jbeta. One entry per CDR3 protein results from TCRdb running MiXCR on the immunoSEQ multiplex PCR reads. Of fewer than 150,000 distinct CDR3 sequences listed, approximately 95% were seen once; the top ten hold approximately 0.25%.

The sequenced sample consisted of CD8+ T cells from PBMCs. V usage is TRBV9 and J usage is TRBJ2-3, with D unclear. This clonotype originated in a human donor in good health. The CDR3 loop is CASSVLGESPDTQYF. In DNA form, the CDR3 reads TGTGCCAGCAGCGTACTCGGAGAATCACCAGATACGCAGTATTTT.